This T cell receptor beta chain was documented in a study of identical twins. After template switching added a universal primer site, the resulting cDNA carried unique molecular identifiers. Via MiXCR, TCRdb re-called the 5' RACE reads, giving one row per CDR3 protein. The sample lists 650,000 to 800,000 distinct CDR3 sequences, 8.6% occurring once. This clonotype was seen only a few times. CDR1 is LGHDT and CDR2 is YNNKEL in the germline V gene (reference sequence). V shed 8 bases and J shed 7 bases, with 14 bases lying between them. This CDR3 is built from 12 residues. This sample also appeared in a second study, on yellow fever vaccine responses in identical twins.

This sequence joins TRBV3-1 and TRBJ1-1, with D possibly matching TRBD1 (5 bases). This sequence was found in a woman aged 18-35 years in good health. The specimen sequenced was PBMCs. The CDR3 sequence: CASLGDHSEAFF. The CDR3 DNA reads TGTGCCAGCTTAGGGGACCACAGTGAAGCTTTCTTT.